Each of the 30 T cell receptor beta chains below was sequenced from the same sample in a study of T cell repertoires in cytomegalovirus infection. These TCRs' antigens remain unknown. MiXCR was run by TCRdb on the reads, yielding one entry per CDR3 protein. The data hold some 500,000 distinct CDR3 sequences, with 25% to 35% observed a single time. The input for sequencing was cultured PBMCs, taken from culture after CMV antigen stimulation. These receptors originate from a human donor in good health (CMV status not recorded). Some clones in this sample may be carry-over from other donors' samples.

V usage is TRBV27 and J usage is TRBJ1-6; weak D call: TRBD1 (5 bases). The CDR3 spans 15 residues. Trimming shortened V by 0 bases and J by 5 bases, and 8 bases separated the two germline ends. Germline values: CDR1 MNHEY, CDR2 SMNVEV (reference sequence). The CDR3 sequence is CASSLSGTNNSPLHF. The CDR3 DNA is TGTGCCAGCAGTTTATCCGGGACTAATAATTCACCCCTCCACTTT.

This clonotype was observed once. The chain recombines TRBV2 with TRBJ1-1; D might be TRBD1 (5 bases). The germline V and J ends were trimmed by 6 bases and 4 bases, with 15 bases remaining between them. Germline assignment: CDR1 SNHLY and CDR2 FYNNEI. CDR3 length: 14 amino acids. The chain's CDR3 is CASRARGGTTEAFF. CDR3 DNA: TGTGCCAGCAGGGCCCGGGGGGGGACCACTGAAGCTTTCTTT.

The chain recombines TRBV2 with TRBJ2-7, with 13 bases aligning to TRBD2. With V trimmed by 7 bases and J by 6 bases, 6 bases remained unmatched. Germline V gives CDR1 SNHLY, CDR2 FYNNEI. CDR3 length: 14 amino acids. CDR3 coding DNA: TGTGCCAGCAAGGGGACTAGCGGGAAGGGCGAGCAGTACTTC. This translates into CASKGTSGKGEQYF.

This clonotype was observed many times. This chain links TRBV7-2 with TRBJ2-4; unclear D gene. In germline, CDR1 is SGHTA, CDR2 FQGNSA. This CDR3 is built from 15 residues. Trimming removed 4 bases from V and 0 bases from J, with 10 bases in between. DNA for the CDR3: TGTGCCAGCAGCTCGAAAAAGGAAGCCAAAAACATTCAGTACTTC. Amino acid sequence: CASSSKKEAKNIQYF.

The rearrangement uses TRBV6-5 and TRBJ2-1, with D uncertain. This CDR3 has 13 amino acids. Germline CDR1 is MNHEY and CDR2 is SVGAGI. Between the trimmed V and J ends, which lost 5 bases and 5 bases, there was a span of 10 bases. CDR3 protein: CASSRQTHNEQFF. The CDR3, as DNA: TGTGCCAGCAGTCGTCAGACCCACAATGAGCAGTTCTTC.

The chain combines TRBV4-1 with TRBJ2-3; D perhaps matches TRBD2 (5 bases). The germline gives CDR1 MGHRA, CDR2 YSYEKL. V lost 0 bases, J lost 9 bases, and 13 bases lay in between. The CDR3 consists of 14 residues. This chain's CDR3 is CASSQEAPGRTQYF. DNA for the CDR3: TGCGCCAGCAGCCAAGAGGCGCCGGGGAGAACGCAGTATTTT.

This clonotype has a handful of counts. This chain connects TRBV19 to TRBJ2-2; 7 bases are a match to TRBD1. The CDR3 sequence is 14 residues long. With 4 bases clipped from V and 4 bases from J, the junction kept 3 bases outside the gene matches. Germline V gene data show CDR1 as LNHDA and CDR2 as SQIVND (reference sequence). Written as DNA, the CDR3 is TGTGCCAGTAGTACCACAGGGGTCACCGGGGAGCTGTTTTTT. This sequence encodes CASSTTGVTGELFF.

The rearrangement joins TRBV12-3 or TRBV12-4 to TRBJ2-2, with 8 bases that match TRBD2. The CDR3 covers 14 residues. V shed 8 bases, J shed 7 bases, and the junction held 9 bases outside the gene matches. The CDR3 DNA sequence: TGTGCCAGCCGGGGGGGGGCCAGCGGCGGGGAGCTGTTTTTT. This sequence encodes CASRGGASGGELFF.

This clonotype was found many times. The chain carries TRBV6-1 and TRBJ2-3; 14 positions match TRBD2. This CDR3 comprises 15 residues. Looked up from germline, CDR1 is MNHNS and CDR2 is SASEGT. The V gene end was trimmed by 6 bases and the J gene end by 4 bases; junction bases not matched to a gene: 3. CDR3 sequence: CASRTTSGGADTQYF. The DNA of the CDR3 is TGTGCCAGCAGGACGACTAGCGGGGGGGCAGATACGCAGTATTTT.

A few counts support this clonotype. The gene calls are TRBV4-3 and TRBJ2-3; 8 bases align to TRBD2. CDR3 length: 14 residues. Germline V CDR1 and CDR2: LGHNA, YSLEER. V was clipped by 3 bases and J by 2 bases; unmatched bases: 1. The DNA of the CDR3 is TGCGCCAGCAGCCAGCGGGGGGTCACAGATACGCAGTATTTT. It encodes CASSQRGVTDTQYF.

This CDR3 reads CASSPSGGYPNNEQFF. CDR3 DNA sequence: TGTGCCAGCAGTCCTTCAGGGGGCTATCCCAACAATGAGCAGTTCTTC. The chain carries TRBV6-5 and TRBJ2-1; TRBD1 matches 8 bases. The CDR3 totals 16 residues. Per the germline V gene, CDR1 is MNHEY and CDR2 is SVGAGI. Trimming took 5 bases from V and 5 from J; bases not matched to a gene: 11.

The V gene is TRBV7-2, the J gene TRBJ2-3, with 10 bases that match TRBD2. CDR3 length equals 16 residues. CDR1 is SGHTA, CDR2 FQGNSA, per germline. V dropped 3 bases and J dropped 0; count of bases not matched to a gene: 3. The CDR3 here is CASSFSGRLSTDTQYF. The CDR3 region has the DNA TGTGCCAGCAGCTTTAGCGGGAGGCTTAGCACAGATACGCAGTATTTT.

The chain employs TRBV6-5 and TRBJ2-2; no definite D call. The CDR3 covers 13 residues. The V end was cut by 8 bases, the J end by 5 bases, with 12 bases between. Germline V gene lookup returns CDR1 MNHEY and CDR2 SVGAGI. CDR3 loop: CASSDLLTGELFF. CDR3 nucleotides: TGTGCCAGCTCCGATCTTTTAACCGGGGAGCTGTTTTTT.

This clonotype came up a few times. The chain couples TRBV6-5 to TRBJ1-5, with no clear D. V lost 10 bases to trimming and J lost 0 bases, with 10 bases between them. CDR3 length equals 13 residues. From germline, CDR1 is MNHEY and CDR2 SVGAGI. The CDR3: CATRRDSNQPQHF. CDR3 bases: TGTGCCACCCGGAGGGATAGCAATCAGCCCCAGCATTTT.

V gene TRBV19 combines with J gene TRBJ2-2; 7 nucleotides match TRBD1. The ends lost 6 bases at V and 6 bases at J; junction bases unmatched: 7. The germline CDR1 and CDR2 sequences are LNHDA and SQIVND (reference sequence). This CDR3 has 14 residues. The CDR3 nucleotides are TGTGCCAGTAGCCCCGGACAGGACCCCGGGGAGCTGTTTTTT. This sequence encodes CASSPGQDPGELFF.

The chain uses TRBV6-9 and TRBJ2-3; maybe TRBD1 (6 bases). V was trimmed by 6 bases and J by 0 bases, leaving 10 bases between them. This CDR3 has 14 residues. Looked up from germline, CDR1 is MNHGY and CDR2 is SVAAGI. CDR3 loop: CASRRTASTDTQYF. The DNA for the CDR3 is TGTGCCAGCAGAAGGACAGCTAGCACAGATACGCAGTATTTT.

The J gene is TRBJ1-3, the V gene TRBV7-8, with 7 nucleotides matching TRBD1. CDR1 is SGHVS, CDR2 FQNEAQ, per germline. V gave up 4 bases and J gave up 4 bases; unmatched junction bases: 7. The length of the CDR3 is 15 residues. CDR3 region: CASSSKQGTGNTIYF. CDR3 coding DNA: TGTGCCAGCAGCTCAAAACAGGGGACCGGAAACACCATATATTTT.

The V gene is TRBV12-3 or TRBV12-4, the J gene TRBJ1-1; tentatively, D is TRBD1 (6 bases). V was pared by 7 bases and J by 0 bases, with 12 bases between. The CDR3 consists of 14 residues. CDR3 DNA sequence: TGTGCCAGCATCCTCGGACAGTTGAACACTGAAGCTTTCTTT. It yields the protein CASILGQLNTEAFF.

This clonotype was recorded only once. This chain uses TRBV7-9 with TRBJ2-1; the D gene is possibly TRBD1 (6 bases). Germline CDR1 and CDR2: SEHNR and FQNEAQ (reference sequence). Between the trimmed V and J ends, which lost 5 bases and 11 bases, there was a span of 13 bases. The CDR3 runs to 12 residues. In DNA form, the CDR3 reads TGTGCCAGCAGCGTAAACCGGGACAAGCAGTTCTTC. As protein: CASSVNRDKQFF.

This chain uses TRBV30 with TRBJ2-1; 9 bases are a match to TRBD2. The V and J ends lost 3 bases and 9 bases, in that order; junction bases with no gene match: 9. Germline assignment: CDR1 GTSNPN and CDR2 SVGIG (reference sequence). The CDR3 length is 14 residues. The CDR3 spells CAWRGSGSRGEQFF. Here the CDR3 DNA reads TGTGCCTGGAGGGGTAGCGGGAGTAGGGGTGAGCAGTTCTTC. Combining the CDR3 with reference TRBV30 and TRBJ2-1 gives the whole variable domain SQTIHQWPATLVQPVGSPLSLECTVEGTSNPNLYWYRQAAGRGLQLLFYSVGIGQISSEVPQNLSASRPQDRQFILSSKKLLLSDSGFYLCAWRGSGSRGEQFFGPGTRLTVL.

This sequence joins TRBV12-3 or TRBV12-4 and TRBJ2-1, with 14 bases fitting TRBD2. V trimming: 3 bases; J trimming: 9 bases; junction bases outside the gene matches: 1. The CDR3 loop spans 14 amino acids. The CDR3 sequence is CASSLTSGRVEQFF. CDR3 coding DNA: TGTGCCAGCAGTTTGACTAGCGGGAGGGTTGAGCAGTTCTTC.

This chain links TRBV19 with TRBJ2-1; D is perhaps TRBD1 (5 bases). Germline V lookup: CDR1 LNHDA, CDR2 SQIVND (reference sequence). The CDR3 runs 11 residues. Trimming stripped 3 bases from V and 11 bases from J, with 8 bases between. The CDR3 DNA follows: TGTGCCAGTAGTATGGGGCAGCAGCAGTTCTTC. It yields the protein CASSMGQQQFF.

V is TRBV6-1 and J is TRBJ1-1; D call uncertain. This CDR3 is built from 18 residues. The V gene's germline CDR1 is MNHNS and CDR2 SASEGT. Trimming took off 0 bases at V and 0 bases at J, with 17 bases between the two ends. The DNA of the CDR3 is TGTGCCAGCAGTGAAGCGAAGGGTCTCTTACTACTGAACACTGAAGCTTTCTTT. It codes for CASSEAKGLLLLNTEAFF.

This chain uses TRBV28 with TRBJ1-3; D might be TRBD1 (5 bases). Trimming took off 5 bases at V and 0 bases at J, with 8 bases between the two ends. The CDR3 totals 14 residues. Germline V lookup: CDR1 MDHEN, CDR2 SYDVKM. As DNA, the CDR3 is TGTGCCAGCAGTCGGGACTTCTCTGGAAACACCATATATTTT. Protein sequence: CASSRDFSGNTIYF.

The CDR3 region has the DNA TGTGCCACCAGCAGACCTGGAGGGGGTCCCTACGAGCAGTACTTC. Translation: CATSRPGGGPYEQYF. The chain joins TRBV15 to TRBJ2-7; the D call may be TRBD1 or TRBD2 (6 bases each). The CDR3 is made up of 15 amino acids. From germline, CDR1 is LNHNV and CDR2 YYDKDF (reference sequence). V was cut by 2 bases and J by 2 bases, with 13 bases left in between. Based on the CDR3 plus reference TRBV15 and TRBJ2-7, the full variable domain is DAMVIQNPRYQVTQFGKPVTLSCSQTLNHNVMYWYQQKSSQAPKLLFHYYDKDFNNEADTPDNFQSRRPNTSFCFLDIRSPGLGDTAMYLCATSRPGGGPYEQYFGPGTRLTVT.

Ten or more counts support this clonotype. The rearrangement links TRBV7-2 to TRBJ2-5; D may be TRBD2 (6 bases). Germline assignment: CDR1 SGHTA and CDR2 FQGNSA. The CDR3 totals 15 residues. V was trimmed by 0 bases and J by 4 bases, leaving 12 bases between them. CDR3 DNA sequence: TGTGCCAGCAGCTTAGCGATGACTAGAGGAGAGACCCAGTACTTC. It encodes CASSLAMTRGETQYF.

This clonotype was seen at least ten times. The chain has TRBV7-2 and TRBJ1-1; D call uncertain. CDR3 length equals 13 residues. Trimming removed 3 bases from V and 1 base from J, with 6 bases in between. Per the germline V gene, CDR1 is SGHTA and CDR2 is FQGNSA. The CDR3 DNA reads as TGTGCCAGCAGCTTGGACCCGAACACTGAAGCTTTCTTT. It specifies CASSLDPNTEAFF. The entire variable domain, with the rest obtained from reference TRBV7-2 and TRBJ1-1, is as follows: GAGVSQSPSNKVTEKGKDVELRCDPISGHTALYWYRQSLGQGLEFLIYFQGNSAPDKSGLPSDRFSAERTGGSVSTLTIQRTQQEDSAVYLCASSLDPNTEAFFGQGTRLTVV.

This clonotype showed up just a few times. The chain couples TRBV29-1 to TRBJ2-1; 12 nucleotides match TRBD2. The germline V gene has CDR1 SQVTM and CDR2 ANQGSEA. V was pared by 6 bases and J by 0 bases, with 9 bases of the junction left unmatched. The CDR3 is 17 residues long. CDR3 sequence: CSVRGLAGGSSYNEQFF. DNA for the CDR3: TGCAGCGTGAGGGGTCTAGCGGGAGGGAGCTCCTACAATGAGCAGTTCTTC.

This CDR3 reads CASSLRERTNEQYF. CDR3 sequence (DNA): TGTGCCAGCAGCTTAAGGGAGCGTACCAACGAGCAGTACTTC. This chain links TRBV7-2 with TRBJ2-7; D possibly corresponds to TRBD2 (5 bases). V was clipped by 2 bases and J by 5 bases, with 13 bases between them. This CDR3 has 14 amino acids. CDR1 and CDR2 (germline): SGHTA, FQGNSA.

The V and J genes are TRBV29-1 and TRBJ1-2, with 9 bases identical to TRBD1. CDR1 is SQVTM, CDR2 ANQGSEA, per germline. The V segment lost 8 bases and the J segment 2 bases; nucleotides outside the gene matches: 9. The CDR3 runs to 14 residues. DNA for the CDR3: TGCAGCACCACCGGGACAGGGATAAACTATGGCTACACCTTC. It translates to CSTTGTGINYGYTF.